The 28 T cell receptor beta chains below come from one sample, sequenced in a study of shared clonotypes between healthy human individuals. Measured with immunoSEQ multiplex PCR; TCRdb has only the in-frame clones, and not every one. The sample holds around 2.5 million clones, over 85% seen once. The sample consisted of naive CD4+ T cells from PBMCs. Subset described: CD45RA+ positively selected. Source of these receptors: a man between 18 and 29 years old in good health. Some clones in this sample may be carry-over from other donors' samples.

V and J are TRBV5-5 and TRBJ2-7, with D tentatively TRBD2 (5 bases). The CDR3 is 14 residues long. The V end lost 0 bases, the J end lost 6 bases, and 13 bases lay between the germline ends. Germline V gene lookup returns CDR1 SGHKS and CDR2 YYEKEE (reference sequence). As DNA, the CDR3 is TGTGCCAGCAGCTTGGCCGAGGGTTTGGGCGAGCAGTACTTC. Amino acid sequence: CASSLAEGLGEQYF.

Notes on this clone: A junction boundary mismatches the germline segment, possibly from a read error. This chain joins TRBV4-2 and TRBJ2-7; D may correspond to TRBD1 or TRBD2 (6 bases each). This CDR3 has 15 residues. Germline CDR1 and CDR2: LGHNA and YNFKEQ. The CDR3 spells CASSRGQTGVNDQYF. The CDR3 DNA follows: TGTGCCAGCAGCCGCGGACAGACGGGGGTGAACGACCAGTACTTC.

The chain links TRBV5-5 to TRBJ2-2; 7 bases align to TRBD2. The CDR3 loop spans 14 amino acids. After removal of 4 bases from V and 6 bases from J, the junction contained 6 bases not matched to a gene. The germline CDR1 and CDR2 sequences are SGHKS and YYEKEE (reference sequence). The CDR3 region has the DNA TGTGCCAGCAGCCCGGGACTACAGCCCGGGGAGCTGTTTTTT. It yields the protein CASSPGLQPGELFF.

This chain joins TRBV12-5 and TRBJ2-5; D possibly corresponds to TRBD1 (5 bases). V lost 2 bases, J lost 3 bases, and 16 bases lay in between. The germline V gene encodes CDR1 LGHNT and CDR2 FRNRAP. The CDR3 runs to 16 residues. CDR3 DNA: TGTGCTAGTGGTTTGCCCCCCCCCAGCAGGGAAGAGACCCAGTACTTC. As protein: CASGLPPPSREETQYF. Based on the CDR3 plus reference TRBV12-5 and TRBJ2-5, the full variable domain is DARVTQTPRHKVTEMGQEVTMRCQPILGHNTVFWYRQTMMQGLELLAYFRNRAPLDDSGMPKDRFSAEMPDATLATLKIQPSEPRDSAVYFCASGLPPPSREETQYFGPGTRLLVL.

A few counts support this clone. The V and J genes are TRBV19 and TRBJ1-2, with 8 positions matching TRBD1. The CDR3 spans 12 residues. With 3 bases clipped from V and 8 bases from J, the junction kept 2 bases outside the gene matches. The germline V gene has CDR1 LNHDA and CDR2 SQIVND (reference sequence). The CDR3 spells CASSMTGEGYTF. CDR3 bases: TGTGCCAGTAGTATGACAGGGGAGGGCTACACCTTC.

In regard to this clone: This sample includes further DNA sequences coding for the same CDR3. The chain combines TRBV9 with TRBJ2-1; 11 bases map to TRBD2. Germline V gene sequence: CDR1 SGDLS, CDR2 YYNGEE. V was clipped by 1 base and J by 6 bases; unmatched bases: 3. This CDR3 region has 15 residues. CDR3 nucleotides: TGTGCCAGCAGCGTACTAGCGGGAGGTTTCAATGAGCAGTTCTTC. Its protein product is CASSVLAGGFNEQFF. Using reference TRBV9 and TRBJ2-1 for the parts outside the CDR3, the full variable domain is DSGVTQTPKHLITATGQRVTLRCSPRSGDLSVYWYQQSLDQGLQFLIQYYNGEERAKGNILERFSAQQFPDLHSELNLSSLELGDSALYFCASSVLAGGFNEQFFGPGTRLTVL.

About this clone itself: This CDR3 is also generated by other DNA sequences in the sample. The V gene is TRBV5-1, the J gene TRBJ1-1; 8 nucleotides match TRBD1. Germline loops: CDR1 SGHRS, CDR2 YFSETQ. V lost 4 bases, J lost 1 base, and 3 bases stayed unmatched. The CDR3 spans 14 residues. CDR3 in amino acids: CASSPDRGNTEAFF. The CDR3 bases are TGCGCCAGCAGCCCCGACAGGGGGAACACTGAAGCTTTCTTT.

J is TRBJ2-2 and V is TRBV7-3; no firm D call. The V gene lost 5 bases and the J gene lost 4 bases, with 14 bases spanning the gap. The CDR3 sequence is 15 residues long. The V gene's germline CDR1 is SGHTA and CDR2 FQGTGA. The CDR3 protein is CASSHVFGSTGELFF. Written as DNA, the CDR3 is TGTGCCAGCAGCCACGTATTTGGCTCCACCGGGGAGCTGTTTTTT.

This clone was seen a single time. This chain joins TRBV9 and TRBJ2-5, with a weak D call TRBD2 (5 bases). V shed 4 bases and J shed 6 bases, with 16 bases lying between them. This CDR3 is 14 amino acids long. Germline CDR1 SGDLS, CDR2 YYNGEE. The CDR3: CASSPWTRGQTQYF. In DNA, the CDR3 is TGTGCCAGCAGCCCGTGGACGCGAGGGCAGACCCAGTACTTC.

The chain couples TRBV6-6 to TRBJ1-2, with 7 bases that match TRBD1. With 8 bases clipped from V and 2 bases from J, the junction kept 11 bases outside the gene matches. The germline CDR1 and CDR2 sequences are MNHNY and SVGAGI (reference sequence). This CDR3 comprises 15 residues. The CDR3 spells CASGQGQTLNYGYTF. CDR3 coding DNA: TGTGCCAGCGGCCAGGGACAGACCCTGAACTATGGCTACACCTTC.

The chain combines TRBV19 with TRBJ1-5; TRBD1 is a possible D gene (5 bases). Germline V gene data show CDR1 as LNHDA and CDR2 as SQIVND (reference sequence). The CDR3 loop spans 14 amino acids. V was trimmed by 6 bases and J by 1 base, leaving 10 bases between them. In DNA form, the CDR3 reads TGTGCCAGTAGGCACAGGATAAGCAATCAGCCCCAGCATTTT. Encoded protein: CASRHRISNQPQHF.

V usage is TRBV27 and J usage is TRBJ2-1, with 11 bases identical to TRBD2. The V gene's germline CDR1 is MNHEY and CDR2 SMNVEV (reference sequence). The ends lost 4 bases at V and 3 bases at J; junction bases unmatched: 14. CDR3 length: 19 residues. The CDR3 loop reads CASSSLGLAGGSVYNEQFF. Here the CDR3 DNA reads TGTGCCAGCAGTTCGCTCGGGCTAGCGGGAGGAAGTGTCTACAATGAGCAGTTCTTC.

As regards this clone: In the same sample, other DNA sequences code for this CDR3. This rearrangement joins TRBV6-5 to TRBJ1-2; D perhaps matches TRBD1 (6 bases). The CDR3 is 13 residues long. Germline lookup yields CDR1 MNHEY and CDR2 SVGAGI. The ends were cut back, 6 bases at V and 2 bases at J, with 10 bases in the middle. CDR3 protein: CASRPTGNYGYTF. CDR3 in DNA: TGTGCCAGCAGGCCAACAGGGAACTATGGCTACACCTTC.

The chain employs TRBV7-9 and TRBJ1-1; 8 bases map to TRBD1. This CDR3 is 16 amino acids long. The V and J ends lost 2 bases and 0 bases, in that order; junction bases with no gene match: 5. Looked up from germline, CDR1 is SEHNR and CDR2 is FQNEAQ (reference sequence). The CDR3 DNA sequence: TGTGCCAGCAGCTTACAGGGGGCCGGGGTGAACACTGAAGCTTTCTTT. Residues: CASSLQGAGVNTEAFF.

The chain employs TRBV5-1 and TRBJ2-5; no definite D call. Germline assignment: CDR1 SGHRS and CDR2 YFSETQ. V was pared by 4 bases and J by 5 bases, with 18 bases between. There are 15 residues in the CDR3. CDR3 coding DNA: TGCGCCAGCAGCACCCCCGCAGTCGGCCGCGAGACCCAGTACTTC. This sequence encodes CASSTPAVGRETQYF.

This sequence joins TRBV7-2 and TRBJ2-7; D may correspond to TRBD1 or TRBD2 (5 bases each). The CDR3 runs 16 residues. The V gene lost 3 bases and the J gene lost 3 bases, with 18 bases spanning the gap. Germline V gene lookup returns CDR1 SGHTA and CDR2 FQGNSA. CDR3 in DNA: TGTGCCAGCAGCTTTTATATGAGGGCTCAGGGCTACGAGCAGTACTTC. It translates to CASSFYMRAQGYEQYF.

This clone appeared a single time. The chain employs TRBV9 and TRBJ2-4; TRBD1 agrees at 8 bases. The CDR3 is 16 residues long. V shed 3 bases and J 6 bases; nucleotides not matched to a gene: 11. Germline CDR1 is SGDLS and CDR2 is YYNGEE. The CDR3 region is CASSDGQGGPTNIQYF. The CDR3 DNA follows: TGTGCCAGCAGCGACGGACAGGGAGGCCCCACAAACATTCAGTACTTC.

CDR3 bases: TGTGCCAGCAGCATCCATCGGGTCAGGGTTACAGATACGCAGTATTTT. Translation: CASSIHRVRVTDTQYF. The chain employs TRBV7-8 and TRBJ2-3, with a possible D match to TRBD1 (5 bases). The CDR3 has 16 residues. Between the trimmed V and J ends, which lost 5 bases and 3 bases, there was a span of 18 bases. Germline-derived CDR1 and CDR2 are SGHVS and FQNEAQ.

The V gene is TRBV9, the J gene TRBJ2-3; 9 bases map to TRBD2. Trimming took 0 bases from V and 5 from J; bases not matched to a gene: 13. Germline-derived CDR1 and CDR2 are SGDLS and YYNGEE. The length of the CDR3 is 18 residues. The CDR3 bases are TGTGCCAGCAGCGTAGGGAGGGGAATAGCGGGAGATCTAGATACGCAGTATTTT. Translating gives CASSVGRGIAGDLDTQYF.

This clone was counted between two and nine times. This chain connects TRBV30 to TRBJ2-1, with TRBD2 matching 7 bases. The CDR3 has 12 residues. With 4 bases clipped from V and 5 bases from J, the junction kept 2 bases outside the gene matches. Germline V CDR1 and CDR2: GTSNPN, SVGIG (reference sequence). CDR3 residues: CAWMGGNNEQFF. In DNA, the CDR3 is TGTGCCTGGATGGGAGGGAACAATGAGCAGTTCTTC.

The V call is TRBV27, the J call TRBJ1-4; D possibly corresponds to TRBD1 (5 bases). Germline CDR1 MNHEY, CDR2 SMNVEV (reference sequence). CDR3 length equals 14 residues. Trimming removed 6 bases at V and 8 bases at J, with 16 bases between. CDR3 region: CASRPGPRAEKLFF. Written as DNA, the CDR3 is TGTGCCAGCAGGCCGGGACCGCGGGCGGAAAAACTGTTTTTT. Using reference TRBV27 and TRBJ1-4 for the parts outside the CDR3, the full variable domain is EAQVTQNPRYLITVTGKKLTVTCSQNMNHEYMSWYRQDPGLGLRQIYYSMNVEVTDKGDVPEGYKVSRKEKRNFPLILESPSPNQTSLYFCASRPGPRAEKLFFGSGTQLSVL.

The chain joins TRBV18 to TRBJ1-5; weak D call: TRBD1 (6 bases). The V and J ends lost 4 bases and 4 bases respectively, with 8 bases between them. The CDR3 is 13 residues long. Germline V gene data show CDR1 as KGHSH and CDR2 as LQKENI. The CDR3 DNA sequence: TGTGCCAGCTCACTAGGACAGAATCAGCCCCAGCATTTT. Protein sequence: CASSLGQNQPQHF.

The chain links TRBV28 to TRBJ1-5; TRBD1 agrees at 8 bases. Trimming took 6 bases from V and 5 from J; bases not matched to a gene: 9. In germline, CDR1 is MDHEN, CDR2 SYDVKM. The CDR3 has 15 amino acids. The CDR3 nucleotides read TGTGCCAGCAGCAAAAATGGACAGGGATATCAGCCCCAGCATTTT. Its translation: CASSKNGQGYQPQHF.

The chain is built from TRBV9 and TRBJ2-1; no reliable D call. V lost 0 bases to trimming and J lost 8 bases, with 3 bases between them. Germline V lookup: CDR1 SGDLS, CDR2 YYNGEE. The CDR3 totals 11 residues. CDR3 protein: CASSVADEQFF. CDR3 nucleotide sequence: TGTGCCAGCAGCGTAGCCGATGAGCAGTTCTTC.

V gene TRBV6-6 combines with J gene TRBJ2-3; no firm D call. CDR1 and CDR2 from the germline V gene are MNHNY and SVGAGI (reference sequence). Deletions cut 6 bases from V and 1 base from J, with 8 bases between. CDR3 length: 13 amino acids. This CDR3 is CASSRPGTDTQYF. The CDR3 bases are TGTGCCAGCAGCCGACCGGGCACAGATACGCAGTATTTT.

Note on this clone: The same CDR3 also results from other DNA sequences found in this sample. J is TRBJ2-5 and V is TRBV28; TRBD2 is a possible D gene (6 bases). CDR1 and CDR2 from the germline V gene are MDHEN and SYDVKM. The CDR3 contains 13 residues. V lost 3 bases and J lost 2, with 7 bases in between. Here the CDR3 reads CASSFGGQETQYF. The CDR3 DNA is TGTGCCAGCAGTTTCGGGGGACAAGAGACCCAGTACTTC.

V is TRBV10-3 and J is TRBJ2-7, with TRBD1 identical over 9 bases. The germline V gene has CDR1 ENHRY and CDR2 SYGVKD. Unmatched junction bases numbered 15, after V lost 11 bases and J lost 7 bases. The CDR3 has 14 residues. In DNA form, the CDR3 reads TGTGCCGCACGGGGCCCGGGACAGGGAAATGAGCAGTACTTC. Encoded protein: CAARGPGQGNEQYF.

This clone was recorded only once. This rearrangement joins TRBV30 to TRBJ2-7; D may correspond to TRBD1 or TRBD2 (6 bases each). Per germline, CDR1 GTSNPN and CDR2 SVGIG (reference sequence). The CDR3 is 12 amino acids. Trimming removed 1 base from V and 9 bases from J, with 13 bases in between. The CDR3 spells CAWSAGAQAQYF. DNA of the CDR3: TGTGCCTGGAGTGCGGGGGCACAGGCGCAGTACTTC.